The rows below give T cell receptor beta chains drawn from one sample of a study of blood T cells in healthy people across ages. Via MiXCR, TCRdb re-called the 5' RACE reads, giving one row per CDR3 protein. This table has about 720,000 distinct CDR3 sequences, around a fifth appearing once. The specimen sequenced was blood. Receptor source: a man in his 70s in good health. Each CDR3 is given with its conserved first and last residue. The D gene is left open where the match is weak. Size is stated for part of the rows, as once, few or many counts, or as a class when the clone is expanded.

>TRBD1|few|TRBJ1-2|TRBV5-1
CASSAGQVLYGYTF
TGCGCCAGCAGCGCAGGACAGGTGCTCTATGGCTACACCTTC
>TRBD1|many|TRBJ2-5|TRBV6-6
CASSSFFRGHGETQYF
TGTGCCAGCAGTTCGTTTTTCAGGGGGCATGGGGAGACCCAGTACTTC
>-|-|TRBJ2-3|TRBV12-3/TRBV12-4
CASMGWGVDTQYF
TGTGCCAGCATGGGCTGGGGTGTCGATACGCAGTATTTT
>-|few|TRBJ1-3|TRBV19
CASSPGILTGNTIYF
TGTGCCAGCTCTCCGGGTATCTTGACTGGAAACACCATATATTTT
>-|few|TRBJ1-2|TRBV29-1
CSVELATSNYGYTF
TGCAGCGTTGAGCTGGCGACTAGTAACTATGGCTACACCTTC
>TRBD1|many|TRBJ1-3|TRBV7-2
CASSLGQGGNTIYF
TGTGCCAGCAGCTTAGGACAGGGCGGAAACACCATATATTTT
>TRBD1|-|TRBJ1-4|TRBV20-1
CSAQRDRAEKLFF
TGCAGTGCTCAACGGGACAGGGCGGAAAAACTGTTTTTT
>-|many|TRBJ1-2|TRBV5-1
CASSLDRYGYTF
TGCGCCAGCAGCTTGGACCGGTATGGCTACACCTTC
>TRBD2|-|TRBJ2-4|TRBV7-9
CASSPPGLVTIQYF
TGTGCCAGCAGCCCTCCGGGACTAGTGACCATTCAGTACTTC
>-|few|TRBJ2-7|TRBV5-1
CASSLADTYYEQYF
TGCGCCAGCAGCTTGGCCGACACGTACTACGAGCAGTACTTC
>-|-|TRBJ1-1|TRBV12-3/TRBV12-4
CASSLGQAGTLEAFF
TGTGCCAGCAGCTTAGGGCAGGCGGGGACGCTTGAAGCTTTCTTT
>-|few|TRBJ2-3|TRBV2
CASSLSETPDTQYF
TGTGCCAGCAGTCTTAGTGAGACACCAGATACGCAGTATTTT
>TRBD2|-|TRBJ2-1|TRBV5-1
CASSSLAGGTINEQFF
TGCGCCAGCAGCTCACTAGCGGGGGGTACCATCAATGAGCAGTTCTTC
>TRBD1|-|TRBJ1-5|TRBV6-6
CASSQPGQVNQPQHF
TGTGCCAGCAGTCAACCGGGACAGGTCAATCAACCCCAGCATTTT